Listed here are 19 T cell receptor beta chains from one sample, sequenced in a study of control samples from healthy donors and cancer patients. Here immunoSEQ multiplex PCR was the method, and the copy in TCRdb shows in-frame clones only, minus some. This sample yields about 120,000 clones, of which 80% to 90% are seen a single time; less than 1.5% belongs to the top ten. Source material: PBMCs. The receptors originated from a woman in her fifties or sixties with colorectal cancer.

The chain has TRBV13 and TRBJ2-3; 7 nucleotides line up with TRBD2. The CDR3 length is 12 residues. J gave up 14 bases and V 5 bases, and 10 bases lay outside the gene matches. Per germline, CDR1 PRHDT and CDR2 FYEKMQ (reference sequence). CDR3 DNA sequence: TGTGCCAGCAGCCCCTTCCGGAGCGGGGCGTATTTT. Its protein is CASSPFRSGAYF.

The chain employs TRBV5-6 and TRBJ2-7, with a tentative D call TRBD2 (5 bases). The CDR3 is 14 residues long. V lost 5 bases and J lost 7, with 19 bases in between. Germline V gene data show CDR1 as SGHDT and CDR2 as YYEEEE. This CDR3 is CASSEKQRPLEQYF. The CDR3 nucleotides read TGTGCCAGCAGTGAAAAGCAGCGGCCCCTGGAGCAGTACTTC.

The rearrangement links TRBV4-2 to TRBJ2-7; no clear D. The CDR3 covers 15 residues. The V gene's germline CDR1 is LGHNA and CDR2 YNFKEQ. Trimming cost V 4 bases and J 3 bases, with 16 bases left between them. The CDR3 DNA follows: TGTGCCAGCAGCCGAGAGTTGTCGGTGAGCTACGAGCAGTACTTC. Translating gives CASSRELSVSYEQYF.

Only one count was recorded for this clone. V is TRBV13 and J is TRBJ1-3; tentative D call: TRBD1 (6 bases). CDR3 size: 14 residues. Trimming left V 2 bases short and J 4 bases short, with 9 bases between. Germline lookup yields CDR1 PRHDT and CDR2 FYEKMQ (reference sequence). The CDR3 protein is CASSLRQAGNTIYF. The CDR3 bases are TGTGCCAGCAGCTTAAGACAGGCGGGAAACACCATATATTTT.

This clone was observed a few times. The rearrangement links TRBV6-5 to TRBJ1-2; weak D call: TRBD1 (6 bases). CDR1 is MNHEY, CDR2 SVGAGI, per germline. This CDR3 is built from 16 residues. The V gene lost 2 bases and the J gene lost 4 bases, with 17 bases spanning the gap. In nucleotides, the CDR3 is TGTGCCAGCAGTTACGATCTCGCCGGGGGCTCCTATGGCTACACCTTC. This sequence encodes CASSYDLAGGSYGYTF.

The V and J genes are TRBV18 and TRBJ1-1; the D is unclear. This CDR3 has 14 residues. Trimming removed 6 bases at V and 1 base at J, with 12 bases between. Germline CDR1 KGHSH, CDR2 LQKENI. CDR3 amino acids: CASSYTRENTEAFF. CDR3 DNA: TGTGCCAGCTCCTATACGCGGGAGAACACTGAAGCTTTCTTT.

The rearrangement joins TRBV9 to TRBJ2-5; TRBD1 is a possible D gene (6 bases). V lost 3 bases to trimming and J lost 5 bases, with 17 bases between them. Germline CDR1 reads SGDLS; CDR2 reads YYNGEE. The CDR3 is 15 amino acids. CDR3 in DNA: TGTGCCAGCAGCGCCCGGGCAGGGGCTCTCGAGACCCAGTACTTC. Amino acids: CASSARAGALETQYF.

The chain uses TRBV5-5 and TRBJ1-2, with 9 bases aligning to TRBD1. The CDR3 covers 15 residues. The germline V gene encodes CDR1 SGHKS and CDR2 YYEKEE (reference sequence). With V trimmed by 3 bases and J by 5 bases, 8 bases remained unmatched. The CDR3 protein is CASSWDRASGYGYTF. CDR3 sequence (DNA): TGTGCCAGCAGCTGGGACAGGGCAAGTGGTTATGGCTACACCTTC.

The chain joins TRBV7-3 to TRBJ2-5; TRBD2 matches at 10 bases. Germline-derived CDR1 and CDR2 are SGHTA and FQGTGA. The CDR3 is 17 amino acids. V gave up 3 bases and J gave up 4 bases; unmatched junction bases: 11. The CDR3 DNA sequence: TGTGCCAGCAGCTTCAGGGGGAGCGGGAGGGGAGGAGAGACCCAGTACTTC. Translation gives CASSFRGSGRGGETQYF.

The CDR3 DNA sequence: TGCGCCAGCAGCCCGCTAGCGGTTAGCTACGAGCAGTACTTC. Protein: CASSPLAVSYEQYF. The J gene is TRBJ2-7, the V gene TRBV4-1; the match to TRBD2 covers 7 bases. Germline CDR1 is MGHRA and CDR2 is YSYEKL. The CDR3 is 14 residues long. The junction had 6 bases not matched to a gene; V was cut back by 4 bases and J by 3 bases.

CDR3 sequence reads: CASSDHRGRYEQYF. CDR3 coding DNA: TGTGCCAGCAGTGACCACAGGGGGCGCTACGAGCAGTACTTC. This chain joins TRBV6-1 and TRBJ2-7; 9 bases are shared with TRBD1. Germline V CDR1 and CDR2: MNHNS, SASEGT. The J segment lost 3 bases and the V segment lost 3 bases, leaving 3 bases of the junction unmatched. This CDR3 has 14 residues.

This clone was seen a few times. V gene TRBV6-5 combines with J gene TRBJ1-2; TRBD1 matches at 7 bases. This CDR3 spans 16 amino acids. Germline CDR1 MNHEY, CDR2 SVGAGI. V dropped 4 bases and J dropped 5; count of bases not matched to a gene: 13. The CDR3 spells CASSLDLAGGTYGYTF. CDR3 DNA: TGTGCCAGCAGTTTAGATTTGGCAGGGGGGACGTATGGCTACACCTTC.

The chain carries TRBV5-1 and TRBJ2-7; 10 bases fit TRBD2. With V trimmed by 4 bases and J by 1 base, 5 bases remained unmatched. Germline V gene sequence: CDR1 SGHRS, CDR2 YFSETQ. The CDR3 is made up of 15 amino acids. DNA of the CDR3: TGCGCCAGCAGCGGAGGACTAGCGGCTTCCTACGAGCAGTACTTC. Translated: CASSGGLAASYEQYF.

V gene TRBV19 combines with J gene TRBJ1-5; D might be TRBD1 (5 bases). The V gene's germline CDR1 is LNHDA and CDR2 SQIVND (reference sequence). V lost 10 bases and J 8 bases, leaving 18 bases between the germline ends. The length of the CDR3 is 13 residues. This CDR3 is CATWGYEGEPQHF. Here the CDR3 DNA reads TGTGCCACCTGGGGGTACGAAGGAGAGCCCCAGCATTTT.

A note on this clone: At one boundary the junction diverges from the germline segment, which might be a read error. CDR3 nucleotide sequence: TGTGCCAGTAGCGATGACAGGGGACCCTCCTACAATGAGCAGTTCTTC. It codes for CASSDDRGPSYNEQFF. The V gene is TRBV9, the J gene TRBJ2-1; 8 positions agree with TRBD1. Germline values: CDR1 SGDLS, CDR2 YYNGEE. This CDR3 comprises 16 residues.

This chain connects TRBV29-1 to TRBJ2-4, with TRBD1 matching 9 bases. This CDR3 contains 14 residues. V gave up 2 bases and J gave up 7 bases; unmatched junction bases: 6. CDR1 and CDR2 from the germline V gene are SQVTM and ANQGSEA. The CDR3 here is CSVEKTGGLNIQYF. Written as DNA, the CDR3 is TGCAGCGTTGAAAAGACAGGGGGTTTGAACATTCAGTACTTC.

This chain uses TRBV2 with TRBJ1-5; D gene unclear. The CDR3 is 15 amino acids. Trimming shortened V by 7 bases and J by 6 bases, and 19 bases separated the two germline ends. CDR1 SNHLY and CDR2 FYNNEI come from the germline V gene. This CDR3 reads CASTSGPGLVQPQHF. CDR3 nucleotide sequence: TGTGCCAGCACCTCGGGTCCGGGATTAGTTCAGCCCCAGCATTTT. The full variable domain, in which reference TRBV2 and TRBJ1-5 provide the parts outside the CDR3, is EPEVTQTPSHQVTQMGQEVILRCVPISNHLYFYWYRQILGQKVEFLVSFYNNEISEKSEIFDDQFSVERPDGSNFTLKIRSTKLEDSAMYFCASTSGPGLVQPQHFGDGTRLSIL.

The chain employs TRBV15 and TRBJ2-5; D gene uncertain. The length of the CDR3 is 14 residues. The V end lost 1 base, the J end lost 5 bases, and 11 bases lay between the germline ends. CDR1 and CDR2 from the germline V gene are LNHNV and YYDKDF (reference sequence). The CDR3 DNA sequence: TGTGCCACCAGCAGAGGGGGTAGCTCTGAGACCCAGTACTTC. It yields the protein CATSRGGSSETQYF.

The chain couples TRBV11-2 to TRBJ1-1; D uncertain. V was clipped by 2 bases and J by 1 base, with 8 bases between them. The CDR3 is made up of 14 amino acids. CDR1 and CDR2 (germline): SGHAT, FQNNGV. DNA of the CDR3: TGTGCCAGCAGCTTAATGACGGGGAACACTGAAGCTTTCTTT. Its translation: CASSLMTGNTEAFF.